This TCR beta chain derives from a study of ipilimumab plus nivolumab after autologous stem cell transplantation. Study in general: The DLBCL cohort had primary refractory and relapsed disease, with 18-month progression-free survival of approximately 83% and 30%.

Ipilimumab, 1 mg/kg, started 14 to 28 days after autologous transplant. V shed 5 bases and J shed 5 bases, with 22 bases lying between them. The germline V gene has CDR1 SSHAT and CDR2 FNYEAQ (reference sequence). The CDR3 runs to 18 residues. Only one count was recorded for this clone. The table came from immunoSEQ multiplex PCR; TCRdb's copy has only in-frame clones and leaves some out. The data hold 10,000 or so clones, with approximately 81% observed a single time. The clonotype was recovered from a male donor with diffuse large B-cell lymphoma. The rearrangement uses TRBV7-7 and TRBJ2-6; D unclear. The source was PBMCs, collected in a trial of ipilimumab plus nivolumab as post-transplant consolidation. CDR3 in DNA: TGTGCCAGCAGCGTTTCAGGTAAGTCACAAAGTCGGGCCAACGTCCTGACTTTC. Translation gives CASSVSGKSQSRANVLTF.